This TCR beta chain was retrieved from a study of blood T cell repertoires in COVID-19. Study-level background: There were acute and convalescent COVID-19 samples, and they came from the United States, Italy and Spain. Sources were T cells, B-cell-depleted T cells, or PBMCs; the material itself was cDNA or gDNA.

Under the authors' procedure: The assay estimated nucleated cells by amplifying reference gene primers. Only in-frame clones appear in the TCRdb table, and some are missing; sequencing was by immunoSEQ multiplex PCR. Clonal size and the V and J genes are those of that table, whereas D and trimming came from the DNA. The sample carries about 120,000 clones, 90% recorded once. CDR1 LGHNA and CDR2 YSLEER come from the germline V gene. Trimming cost V 1 base and J 2 bases, with 15 bases left between them. The CDR3 extends over 16 amino acids. The chain uses TRBV4-3 and TRBJ2-7; D is uncertain. The specimen was peripheral blood. The receptor was derived from a human donor with active COVID-19. The donor label of this sample is uncertain. Written as DNA, the CDR3 is TGCGCCAGCAGCCAAGTGAGGATCCTTCAAGCCTACGAGCAGTACTTC. Translation: CASSQVRILQAYEQYF.